This T cell receptor beta chain appears in the sequencing data of a study of blood T cell repertoires in COVID-19. Across the whole study: Researchers got acute and convalescent COVID-19 samples from the United States, Italy and Spain. In each case, the material was cDNA or gDNA derived from T cells, B-cell-depleted T cells, or PBMCs.

The CDR3 spans 20 residues. Clones were sequenced by immunoSEQ multiplex PCR, and TCRdb holds only the in-frame ones, with some missing. Of approximately 290,000 clones in the sample, roughly 84% were seen once. Followed longitudinally, the Seattle patients had been enrolled during active infection. The chain recombines TRBV21-1 with TRBJ1-6; the D call of TRBD1 is as the table states it, not checked on the DNA. TRBV21-1 is classified as a pseudogene. Material for sequencing was peripheral blood. This receptor was identified in a person between 65 and 79 years old with COVID-19, enrolled during active disease. CDR3 bases: TGTGCCAGCAGCAAAGTTTGGTGTTTGGGAACAGGGCCTTTCGAGGTACCCCTCCACTTT. Translation gives CASSKVWCLGTGPFEVPLHF.